Following are 15 T cell receptor beta chains from one sample sequenced in a study of blood T cell repertoires in COVID-19 (dated by TCRdb to between 2020 and 2021). Library method: the immunoSEQ multiplex PCR assay. The table was pulled from immuneACCESS by TCRdb, which kept in-frame rearrangements only. Such tables lose some clones; where checked, under half of the loss comes from unresolved V genes, and the rest has no known cause. The sample includes roughly 250,000 clones, with about 90% observed a single time. Together, the top ten hold 1.5% to 2% of the sample. The material sequenced was PBMCs or T cells enriched from blood (not recorded which). Receptors were obtained from a woman aged 18-35 years who had recovered from COVID-19.

The CDR3 DNA sequence: TGTGCCAGCAGGATTGGGGCCCAAGGACAGCAGTTCTTC. This encodes CASRIGAQGQQFF. The rearrangement joins TRBV7-2 to TRBJ2-1, with a possible D match to TRBD1 (5 bases). Germline assignment: CDR1 SGHTA and CDR2 FQGNSA. The CDR3 is 13 residues long. The germline V and J ends were trimmed by 6 bases and 11 bases, with 17 bases remaining between them.

V usage is TRBV5-1 and J usage is TRBJ1-1, with TRBD1 matching 7 bases. CDR1 and CDR2 from the germline V gene are SGHRS and YFSETQ. The V gene end was trimmed by 4 bases and the J gene end by 5 bases; junction bases not matched to a gene: 11. The CDR3 is 15 residues long. Here the CDR3 reads CASSLTSTGETEAFF. CDR3 DNA: TGCGCCAGCAGCCTGACCTCAACAGGGGAAACTGAAGCTTTCTTT.

This clone was recorded only once. The V and J genes are TRBV6-1 and TRBJ1-5, with D possibly matching TRBD1 (5 bases). V lost 0 bases and J lost 1, with 13 bases in between. Per germline, CDR1 MNHNS and CDR2 SASEGT. This CDR3 contains 17 residues. In DNA form, the CDR3 reads TGTGCCAGCAGTGAAGCGTGGTCCAGGGTGAGCAATCAGCCCCAGCATTTT. Protein product: CASSEAWSRVSNQPQHF.

This chain connects TRBV4-1 to TRBJ2-7; D possibly corresponds to TRBD2 (5 bases). CDR3 length: 14 amino acids. Germline lookup yields CDR1 MGHRA and CDR2 YSYEKL. Trimming shortened V by 1 base and J by 2 bases, and 9 bases separated the two germline ends. Written as DNA, the CDR3 is TGCGCCAGCAGCCAAGCGGGGAGAACCTACGAGCAGTACTTC. This gives the protein CASSQAGRTYEQYF.

This chain connects TRBV3-1 (or the pseudogene TRBV3-2) to TRBJ2-2; D might be TRBD2 (6 bases). Looked up from germline, CDR1 is LGHDT and CDR2 is YNNKEL (reference sequence). The CDR3 covers 17 residues. Trimming cost V 4 bases and J 0 bases, with 15 bases left between them. The CDR3 nucleotides read TGTGCCAGCAGCCTCGGACTACCGTTCGCGAACACCGGGGAGCTGTTTTTT. Protein sequence: CASSLGLPFANTGELFF.

This clone was recorded once. The chain uses TRBV3-1 (or the pseudogene TRBV3-2) and TRBJ2-3, with TRBD2 matching 12 bases. Germline CDR1 is LGHDT and CDR2 is YNNKEL (reference sequence). This CDR3 region has 15 residues. Trimming took 4 bases from V and 5 from J; bases not matched to a gene: 4. The CDR3, as DNA: TGTGCCAGCAGCCCCGGACTAGCGGGATTAGATACGCAGTATTTT. Protein product: CASSPGLAGLDTQYF.

The gene calls are TRBV11-2 and TRBJ1-1, with D tentatively TRBD1 (5 bases). The CDR3 contains 15 residues. The germline V and J ends were trimmed by 2 bases and 1 base, with 11 bases remaining between them. CDR1 and CDR2 from the germline V gene are SGHAT and FQNNGV. The CDR3: CASSLWLRGNTEAFF. The DNA for the CDR3 is TGTGCCAGCAGCTTATGGCTAAGGGGGAACACTGAAGCTTTCTTT.

The J gene is TRBJ2-3, the V gene TRBV24-1, with D uncertain. Trimming took off 4 bases at V and 4 bases at J, with 8 bases between the two ends. CDR3 length: 13 residues. Germline CDR1 reads KGHDR; CDR2 reads SFDVKD. CDR3 loop: CATSDSTADTQYF. In DNA, the CDR3 is TGTGCCACCAGTGACTCCACAGCAGATACGCAGTATTTT.

The chain links TRBV2 to TRBJ2-2; possible D gene TRBD2, 6 bases. The germline CDR1 and CDR2 sequences are SNHLY and FYNNEI. This CDR3 spans 13 amino acids. Trimming pared 6 bases from V and 4 bases from J, leaving 9 bases between. In nucleotides, the CDR3 is TGTGCCAGCAGGGTACTAGCCACCGGGGAGCTGTTTTTT. This sequence encodes CASRVLATGELFF.

The rearrangement joins TRBV7-2 to TRBJ2-7; D perhaps matches TRBD2 (5 bases). Germline CDR1 is SGHTA and CDR2 is FQGNSA. V gave up 0 bases and J gave up 4 bases, with 10 bases separating them. CDR3 length equals 14 residues. CDR3 in DNA: TGTGCCAGCAGCTTAGCGAGGGCTTCATACGAGCAGTACTTC. This translates into CASSLARASYEQYF.

The J gene is TRBJ1-5, the V gene TRBV11-2; weak D call: TRBD1 (5 bases). The CDR3 runs to 14 residues. The V gene lost 1 base and the J gene lost 5 bases, with 9 bases spanning the gap. Germline CDR1 reads SGHAT; CDR2 reads FQNNGV. CDR3 DNA: TGTGCCAGCAGCTTAGGGGCAGGGTATCAGCCCCAGCATTTT. This gives the protein CASSLGAGYQPQHF. The full variable domain, with the rest looked up from reference TRBV11-2 and TRBJ1-5, is EAGVAQSPRYKIIEKRQSVAFWCNPISGHATLYWYQQILGQGPKLLIQFQNNGVVDDSQLPKDRFSAERLKGVDSTLKIQPAKLEDSAVYLCASSLGAGYQPQHFGDGTRLSIL.

This clone is a singleton in its sample. The chain recombines TRBV5-1 with TRBJ2-7; 7 bases match TRBD1. Germline CDR1 is SGHRS and CDR2 is YFSETQ. J lost 3 bases, V lost 3 bases, and 6 bases had no gene match. The length of the CDR3 is 14 residues. In DNA, the CDR3 is TGCGCCAGCAGCTGGTCAGGGGGTAGCTACGAGCAGTACTTC. Amino acids: CASSWSGGSYEQYF.

This clone has only one observation. The chain combines TRBV28 with TRBJ2-2; TRBD1 aligns across 7 bases. The germline V gene encodes CDR1 MDHEN and CDR2 SYDVKM. The CDR3 spans 18 residues. The trim removed 5 bases at V and 1 base at J, leaving 13 bases unmatched. CDR3 region: CASSPWDSSGGNTGELFF. Here the CDR3 DNA reads TGTGCCAGCAGTCCCTGGGACAGCTCAGGGGGGAACACCGGGGAGCTGTTTTTT.

This clone appeared once. The CDR3 DNA is TGTGCCAGCAGTGGGCAGAGGGGACTAGCGGCCTCCTACGAGCAGTACTTC. This translates into CASSGQRGLAASYEQYF. The chain links TRBV28 to TRBJ2-7; TRBD2 matches 11 bases. This CDR3 has 17 amino acids. With V trimmed by 5 bases and J by 0 bases, 9 bases remained unmatched. Germline V CDR1 and CDR2: MDHEN, SYDVKM.

V usage is TRBV7-9 and J usage is TRBJ2-1; 8 nucleotides agree with TRBD2. The length of the CDR3 is 14 residues. J was trimmed by 6 bases and V by 8 bases; bases with no gene match: 9. The germline V gene encodes CDR1 SEHNR and CDR2 FQNEAQ (reference sequence). For the CDR3, the DNA is TGTGCCAGCGGTAGCGGGAATGGCGGCAATGAGCAGTTCTTC. Translating it yields CASGSGNGGNEQFF. The full variable domain, completed using reference TRBV7-9 and TRBJ2-1, is DTGVSQNPRHKITKRGQNVTFRCDPISEHNRLYWYRQTLGQGPEFLTYFQNEAQLEKSRLLSDRFSAERPKGSFSTLEIQRTEQGDSAMYLCASGSGNGGNEQFFGPGTRLTVL.